These T cell receptor beta chains were read from a single sample in a study of Graves' ophthalmopathy and Graves' hyperthyroidism. TCRdb independently ran MiXCR on the multiplex PCR reads; one entry per CDR3 protein. The sample shows around 470,000 distinct CDR3 sequences, about 15% of them seen only once. The specimen was blood. These receptors all come from a woman aged 30 to 39 with Graves' ophthalmopathy. CDR3s include the opening cysteine and the closing phenylalanine or tryptophan. The D gene is left open where the match is weak. A row's size may be missing; if present it is once, few, many or a size class.

abundance: many; v_gene: TRBV30; d_gene: NA; j_gene: TRBJ1-5; CDR3aa: CAWSGGSPNQPQHF; CDR3nt: TGTGCCTGGAGCGGTGGGAGCCCCAATCAGCCCCAGCATTTT
abundance: NA; v_gene: TRBV12-3/TRBV12-4; d_gene: NA; j_gene: TRBJ1-2; CDR3aa: CASSLVQLSNYGYTF; CDR3nt: TGTGCCAGCAGTTTAGTACAGTTATCCAACTATGGCTACACCTTC
abundance: many; v_gene: TRBV4-2; d_gene: NA; j_gene: TRBJ2-5; CDR3aa: CASSQVSGRGQETQYF; CDR3nt: TGTGCCAGCAGCCAAGTGTCAGGGAGGGGGCAAGAGACCCAGTACTTC
abundance: few; v_gene: TRBV27; d_gene: NA; j_gene: TRBJ2-2; CDR3aa: CASSFQGINTGELFF; CDR3nt: TGTGCCAGCAGTTTTCAGGGGATTAACACCGGGGAGCTGTTTTTT
abundance: many; v_gene: TRBV7-8; d_gene: NA; j_gene: TRBJ1-1; CDR3aa: CASSLNGVNTEAFF; CDR3nt: TGTGCCAGCAGCTTAAACGGGGTTAATACTGAAGCTTTCTTT
abundance: many; v_gene: TRBV20-1; d_gene: NA; j_gene: TRBJ2-5; CDR3aa: CSARPGAAGMETQYF; CDR3nt: TGCAGTGCTAGACCGGGGGCTGCAGGGATGGAGACCCAGTACTTC
abundance: many; v_gene: TRBV4-2; d_gene: TRBD2; j_gene: TRBJ2-7; CDR3aa: CASSQRPAGESYEQYF; CDR3nt: TGTGCCAGCAGCCAACGTCCAGCGGGAGAGTCCTACGAGCAGTACTTC
abundance: many; v_gene: TRBV28; d_gene: NA; j_gene: TRBJ1-1; CDR3aa: CASSLPPMNTGAFF; CDR3nt: TGTGCCAGCAGTTTACCCCCTATGAACACTGGAGCTTTCTTT
abundance: NA; v_gene: TRBV29-1; d_gene: TRBD2; j_gene: TRBJ2-5; CDR3aa: CSFRTSGKETQYF; CDR3nt: TGCAGCTTTCGGACTAGCGGGAAGGAGACCCAGTACTTC
abundance: many; v_gene: TRBV12-3/TRBV12-4; d_gene: NA; j_gene: TRBJ2-5; CDR3aa: CASSFPGETQYF; CDR3nt: TGTGCCAGCAGTTTTCCCGGAGAGACCCAGTACTTC
abundance: many; v_gene: TRBV6-5; d_gene: NA; j_gene: TRBJ1-1; CDR3aa: CASSRQMNTEAFF; CDR3nt: TGTGCCAGCAGCCGACAGATGAACACTGAAGCTTTCTTT
abundance: many; v_gene: TRBV20-1; d_gene: TRBD1; j_gene: TRBJ2-4; CDR3aa: CSANRQGLAKNIQYF; CDR3nt: TGCAGTGCAAATAGACAGGGGCTAGCCAAAAACATTCAGTACTTC
abundance: once; v_gene: TRBV6-5; d_gene: NA; j_gene: TRBJ2-7; CDR3aa: CASSSRESFEQYF; CDR3nt: TGTGCCAGCAGTTCTCGGGAGTCATTCGAGCAGTACTTC
abundance: many; v_gene: TRBV4-1; d_gene: NA; j_gene: TRBJ1-3; CDR3aa: CASRQTAGNTIYF; CDR3nt: TGCGCCAGCAGACAGACAGCTGGAAACACCATATATTTT
abundance: NA; v_gene: TRBV12-3/TRBV12-4; d_gene: NA; j_gene: TRBJ1-2; CDR3aa: CASSLTGTTF; CDR3nt: TGTGCCAGCAGTCTAACGGGGACCACCTTC
abundance: many; v_gene: TRBV20-1; d_gene: TRBD2; j_gene: TRBJ2-5; CDR3aa: CSARDGLAGVYAETQYF; CDR3nt: TGCAGTGCCCGAGACGGACTAGCGGGAGTGTACGCGGAGACCCAGTACTTC
abundance: many; v_gene: TRBV6-5; d_gene: NA; j_gene: TRBJ1-6; CDR3aa: CASSYSGRAVTSPLHF; CDR3nt: TGTGCCAGCAGTTACTCGGGGAGGGCCGTCACTTCACCCCTCCACTTT
abundance: many; v_gene: TRBV19; d_gene: NA; j_gene: TRBJ1-1; CDR3aa: CASSMREYTEAFF; CDR3nt: TGTGCCAGTAGTATGAGAGAGTACACTGAAGCTTTCTTT
abundance: few; v_gene: TRBV30; d_gene: TRBD1; j_gene: TRBJ1-1; CDR3aa: CAWSPLKQGAAFF; CDR3nt: TGTGCCTGGAGTCCGCTGAAACAGGGGGCGGCTTTCTTT
abundance: NA; v_gene: TRBV29-1; d_gene: NA; j_gene: TRBJ1-2; CDR3aa: CSVAQGPLNYGYTF; CDR3nt: TGCAGCGTTGCCCAGGGGCCCCTCAACTATGGCTACACCTTC
abundance: NA; v_gene: TRBV14; d_gene: NA; j_gene: TRBJ1-1; CDR3aa: CASSPDPGWGTEAFF; CDR3nt: TGTGCCAGCAGCCCGGACCCAGGGTGGGGGACTGAAGCTTTCTTT
abundance: many; v_gene: TRBV27; d_gene: TRBD1; j_gene: TRBJ1-1; CDR3aa: CASSFISTGRMNTEAFF; CDR3nt: TGTGCCAGCAGTTTTATCTCGACAGGGAGGATGAACACTGAAGCTTTCTTT
abundance: few; v_gene: TRBV2; d_gene: NA; j_gene: TRBJ1-6; CDR3aa: CASTPTRGNWSPLHF; CDR3nt: TGTGCCAGCACCCCCACTAGGGGAAACTGGTCACCCCTCCACTTT
abundance: many; v_gene: TRBV12-3/TRBV12-4; d_gene: TRBD2; j_gene: TRBJ2-2; CDR3aa: CASAGTSGRGTGELFF; CDR3nt: TGTGCCAGCGCCGGGACTAGCGGGAGGGGAACCGGGGAGCTGTTTTTT
abundance: many; v_gene: TRBV6-5; d_gene: TRBD1; j_gene: TRBJ1-2; CDR3aa: CASSSLPGQGASYYGYTF; CDR3nt: TGTGCCAGCAGTTCTTTGCCGGGACAGGGGGCTTCTTACTATGGCTACACCTTC
abundance: many; v_gene: TRBV28; d_gene: NA; j_gene: TRBJ1-5; CDR3aa: CASSFRTRQPQHF; CDR3nt: TGTGCCAGCAGTTTCAGGACCAGGCAGCCCCAGCATTTT
abundance: many; v_gene: TRBV12-3/TRBV12-4; d_gene: TRBD1; j_gene: TRBJ1-2; CDR3aa: CASSPPGDSLYGYTF; CDR3nt: TGTGCCAGCAGTCCCCCCGGGGACAGCCTCTATGGCTACACCTTC
abundance: many; v_gene: TRBV18; d_gene: NA; j_gene: TRBJ1-1; CDR3aa: CASSPMGTEAFF; CDR3nt: TGTGCCAGCTCACCAATGGGAACTGAAGCTTTCTTT
abundance: NA; v_gene: TRBV12-3/TRBV12-4; d_gene: NA; j_gene: TRBJ2-7; CDR3aa: CASSPGLREQYF; CDR3nt: TGTGCCAGCAGCCCCGGGTTGAGGGAGCAGTACTTC
abundance: many; v_gene: TRBV28; d_gene: TRBD1; j_gene: TRBJ2-5; CDR3aa: CASSSGQAQETQYF; CDR3nt: TGTGCCAGCAGTTCAGGACAGGCCCAAGAGACCCAGTACTTC
abundance: few; v_gene: TRBV5-1; d_gene: TRBD1; j_gene: TRBJ2-5; CDR3aa: CASSSGQGALETQYF; CDR3nt: TGCGCCAGCAGCTCCGGACAGGGGGCTTTAGAGACCCAGTACTTC
abundance: many; v_gene: TRBV20-1; d_gene: TRBD1; j_gene: TRBJ2-7; CDR3aa: CSARRVDRVYEQYF; CDR3nt: TGCAGTGCTAGGAGGGTGGACAGGGTCTACGAGCAGTACTTC
abundance: NA; v_gene: TRBV30; d_gene: TRBD1; j_gene: TRBJ2-7; CDR3aa: CAWRSLRRDRGFGCEQNF; CDR3nt: TGTGCCTGGAGGTCCCTACGCCGAGACAGGGGATTTGGTTGCGAGCAGAACTTC
abundance: many; v_gene: TRBV28; d_gene: NA; j_gene: TRBJ1-1; CDR3aa: CASSLLPGMNTEAFF; CDR3nt: TGTGCCAGCAGTTTATTGCCCGGTATGAACACTGAAGCTTTCTTT
abundance: many; v_gene: TRBV6-1; d_gene: NA; j_gene: TRBJ1-2; CDR3aa: CASNPTGGLYGYTF; CDR3nt: TGTGCCAGCAATCCAACCGGGGGGCTTTATGGCTACACCTTC
abundance: many; v_gene: TRBV20-1; d_gene: NA; j_gene: TRBJ2-5; CDR3aa: CSAQRGNQETQYF; CDR3nt: TGCAGTGCGCAACGTGGGAACCAAGAGACCCAGTACTTC
abundance: NA; v_gene: TRBV7-8; d_gene: TRBD1; j_gene: TRBJ2-7; CDR3aa: CASSKTSTGDSYEQYF; CDR3nt: TGTGCCAGCAGCAAAACTTCGACAGGGGACTCCTACGAGCAGTACTTC
abundance: many; v_gene: TRBV4-2; d_gene: NA; j_gene: TRBJ1-5; CDR3aa: CASSQGYQPQHF; CDR3nt: TGTGCCAGCAGCCAAGGCTATCAGCCCCAGCATTTT
abundance: many; v_gene: TRBV28; d_gene: NA; j_gene: TRBJ1-1; CDR3aa: CASSLGTATNTEAFF; CDR3nt: TGTGCCAGCAGTTTGGGTACGGCAACGAACACTGAAGCTTTCTTT
abundance: many; v_gene: TRBV5-1; d_gene: NA; j_gene: TRBJ1-2; CDR3aa: CASGQENYGYTF; CDR3nt: TGCGCCAGCGGGCAGGAAAACTATGGCTACACCTTC
abundance: many; v_gene: TRBV2; d_gene: TRBD1; j_gene: TRBJ1-6; CDR3aa: CASRLTGGAPLHF; CDR3nt: TGTGCCAGCAGATTAACAGGGGGGGCACCCCTCCACTTT
abundance: many; v_gene: TRBV9; d_gene: NA; j_gene: TRBJ2-7; CDR3aa: CASSVEGSGHRRQYF; CDR3nt: TGTGCCAGCAGCGTAGAGGGGTCGGGCCACCGAAGGCAGTACTTC
abundance: NA; v_gene: TRBV4-2; d_gene: NA; j_gene: TRBJ1-2; CDR3aa: CASSQDFGQWGYGYTF; CDR3nt: TGTGCCAGCAGCCAAGACTTCGGACAGTGGGGCTATGGCTACACCTTC
abundance: many; v_gene: TRBV10-3; d_gene: NA; j_gene: TRBJ2-7; CDR3aa: CAISEVTATSSYEQYF; CDR3nt: TGTGCCATCAGTGAAGTAACAGCCACTAGCAGCTACGAGCAGTACTTC
abundance: many; v_gene: TRBV6-5; d_gene: NA; j_gene: TRBJ1-6; CDR3aa: CASSTSGGIRTPLHF; CDR3nt: TGTGCCAGCAGTACCTCGGGAGGGATTAGGACACCCCTCCACTTT
abundance: NA; v_gene: TRBV5-1; d_gene: NA; j_gene: TRBJ1-1; CDR3aa: CASAKSGGRNTEAFF; CDR3nt: TGCGCCAGCGCTAAGTCCGGGGGGCGTAACACTGAAGCTTTCTTT